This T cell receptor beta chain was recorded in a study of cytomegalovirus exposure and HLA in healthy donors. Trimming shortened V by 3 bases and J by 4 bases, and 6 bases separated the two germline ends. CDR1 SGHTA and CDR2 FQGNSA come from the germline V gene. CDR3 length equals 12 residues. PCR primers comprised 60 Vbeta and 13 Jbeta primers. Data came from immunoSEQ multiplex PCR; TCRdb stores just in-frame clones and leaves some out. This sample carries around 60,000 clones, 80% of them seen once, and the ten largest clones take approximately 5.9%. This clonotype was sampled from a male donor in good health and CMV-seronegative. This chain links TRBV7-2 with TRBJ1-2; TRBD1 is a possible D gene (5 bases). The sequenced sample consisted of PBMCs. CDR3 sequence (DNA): TGTGCCAGCAGCTTCGACAGCTATGGCTACACCTTC. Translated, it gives CASSFDSYGYTF.